These T cell receptor beta chains were read from a single sample in a study of blood T cell repertoires in COVID-19. The data were produced by immunoSEQ multiplex PCR, yet TCRdb's version contains in-frame clones alone and is incomplete. This sample has 20,000 to 25,000 clones; approximately 92% occur once, and the top ten carry around 3.1%. Sequencing was performed on peripheral blood. The origin of the receptors is a woman aged 70-85 years with active COVID-19. Both conserved end residues are part of each CDR3. The D gene is left open where the match is weak. A clone size is listed for some rows: how often the clone was seen (once, few, many), or a class if it is expanded.

V gene	clone size	D gene	J gene	CDR3 protein	CDR3 DNA
TRBV6-2/TRBV6-3	-	TRBD2	TRBJ2-1	CASSYHLAGPPTITNEQFF	TGTGCCAGCAGTTACCATCTAGCGGGACCACCCACAATAACGAATGAGCAGTTCTTC
TRBV5-6	-	TRBD2	TRBJ2-2	CASSSGGYTGELFF	TGTGCCAGCAGCTCGGGGGGATACACCGGGGAGCTGTTTTTT
TRBV12-3/TRBV12-4	-	-	TRBJ1-2	CASSDSYGYTF	TGTGCCAGCAGTGACTCCTATGGCTACACCTTC
TRBV28	-	-	TRBJ1-2	CATHRSPNYGYTF	TGTGCCACCCACCGAAGCCCAAACTATGGCTACACCTTC
TRBV6-5	once	-	TRBJ2-3	CASSLTGSHYTQYF	TGTGCCAGCAGCCTAACAGGGAGCCATTATACGCAGTATTTT
TRBV29-1	-	-	TRBJ2-1	CSVKGWESPYNEQFF	TGCAGCGTTAAAGGCTGGGAGTCTCCCTACAATGAGCAGTTCTTC
TRBV3-1/TRBV3-2	-	-	TRBJ2-2	CASSQHQGGELFF	TGTGCCAGCAGCCAGCACCAGGGCGGGGAGCTGTTTTTT
TRBV6-2/TRBV6-3	-	-	TRBJ1-1	CASSLSGTPLPNTEAFF	TGTGCCAGCAGTTTGTCAGGAACTCCACTTCCAAACACTGAAGCTTTCTTT
TRBV10-2	-	-	TRBJ1-2	CASESTNYGYTF	TGCGCCAGCGAGTCCACTAACTATGGCTACACCTTC
TRBV11-2	few	-	TRBJ2-7	CASSLVQKPYEQYF	TGTGCCAGCAGCTTAGTTCAGAAACCCTACGAGCAGTACTTC
TRBV11-2	few	-	TRBJ2-7	CASSLGGRWEQYF	TGTGCCAGCAGCTTAGGCGGCCGCTGGGAGCAGTACTTC
TRBV27	-	-	TRBJ1-5	CASSLVANQPQHF	TGTGCCAGCAGTTTGGTGGCAAATCAGCCCCAGCATTTT
TRBV28	-	-	TRBJ2-6	CASSLSGPGANVLTF	TGTGCCAGCAGTTTAAGTGGGCCTGGGGCCAACGTCCTGACTTTC
TRBV19	-	-	TRBJ2-4	CASSARDLAKNIQYF	TGTGCCAGTAGTGCCCGGGATCTAGCCAAAAACATTCAGTACTTC
TRBV7-9	once	TRBD1	TRBJ2-5	CASSKGQGGRETQYF	TGTGCCAGCAGCAAAGGACAGGGGGGACGTGAGACCCAGTACTTC
TRBV19	few	-	TRBJ1-6	CASSNPTGSPLHF	TGTGCCAGTAGTAACCCCACGGGTTCACCCCTCCACTTT
TRBV4-3	-	-	TRBJ1-3	CASSLGGGDRNTIYF	TGCGCCAGCAGCCTCGGCGGCGGAGATCGAAACACCATATATTTT
TRBV6-5	-	-	TRBJ2-2	CASSYESGNTGELFF	TGTGCCAGCAGTTACGAGTCAGGGAACACCGGGGAGCTGTTTTTT
TRBV27	-	-	TRBJ2-3	CASTGVSTDTQYF	TGTGCCAGCACGGGGGTGAGCACAGATACGCAGTATTTT
TRBV27	-	TRBD1	TRBJ1-2	CASSLGTAYGYTF	TGTGCCAGCAGTTTGGGGACAGCCTATGGCTACACCTTC
TRBV6-4	-	TRBD2	TRBJ2-2	CASSELAGASGELFF	TGTGCCAGCAGTGAACTAGCGGGAGCTTCCGGGGAGCTGTTTTTT
TRBV4-1	once	TRBD2	TRBJ2-7	CASSQAGTSAYEQYF	TGCGCCAGCAGCCAAGCCGGGACTAGCGCCTACGAGCAGTACTTC
TRBV28	-	-	TRBJ1-1	CASSPSGTAPRTEAFF	TGTGCCAGCAGCCCCTCCGGAACGGCCCCGAGGACTGAAGCTTTCTTT
TRBV6-2/TRBV6-3	-	-	TRBJ2-6	CASSRAHLQGRANVLTF	TGTGCCAGCAGTCGGGCCCACTTACAGGGTAGGGCCAACGTCCTGACTTTC
TRBV6-5	-	TRBD2	TRBJ2-3	CASSTSGSFGTQYF	TGTGCCAGCAGCACTAGCGGGAGTTTTGGTACGCAGTATTTT
TRBV6-2/TRBV6-3	-	TRBD1	TRBJ1-5	CASSPGTVEQPQHF	TGTGCCAGCAGTCCCGGGACAGTGGAACAGCCCCAGCATTTT
TRBV5-8	-	TRBD1	TRBJ1-2	CASSLALGRQGNFYGYTF	TGTGCCAGCAGCTTGGCCCTGGGGAGACAGGGCAATTTCTATGGCTACACCTTC
TRBV2	-	TRBD1	TRBJ1-6	CASGTGISPLHF	TGTGCCAGTGGGACAGGGATTTCACCCCTCCACTTT
TRBV27	-	-	TRBJ2-7	CASRVRQGNSYEQYF	TGTGCCAGCAGAGTTCGGCAGGGCAACTCCTACGAGCAGTACTTC
TRBV27	-	-	TRBJ2-2	CASSLDSPGELFF	TGTGCCAGCAGCCTTGACAGTCCCGGGGAGCTGTTTTTT
TRBV30	-	-	TRBJ2-7	CAWTVSGYEQYF	TGTGCCTGGACTGTGTCGGGTTACGAGCAGTACTTC
TRBV3-1/TRBV3-2	once	TRBD2	TRBJ2-3	CASSQVPSGRLGRSPGTDTQYF	TGTGCCAGCAGCCAAGTTCCTAGCGGGAGATTAGGTCGGTCCCCGGGCACAGATACGCAGTATTTT
TRBV9	-	TRBD2	TRBJ2-3	CASSPQTSGSKDTQYF	TGTGCCAGCAGCCCACAGACTAGCGGGAGCAAAGATACGCAGTATTTT
TRBV6-5	-	TRBD1	TRBJ2-2	CASSYSGQSTGELFF	TGTGCCAGCAGTTACTCGGGACAGAGTACCGGGGAGCTGTTTTTT
TRBV19	-	TRBD1	TRBJ2-2	CASSLGQGNTGELFF	TGTGCCAGTAGTCTTGGACAGGGGAACACCGGGGAGCTGTTTTTT
TRBV28	-	-	TRBJ1-2	CASSPPSAGGGGYGYTF	TGTGCCAGCAGTCCCCCCTCAGCGGGGGGAGGTGGCTATGGCTACACCTTC